This paragraph reports one T cell receptor beta chain. Its antigen remains unidentified. Germline-derived CDR1 and CDR2 are SGHTA and FQGNSA. V was trimmed by 5 bases and J by 5 bases, leaving 15 bases between them. The CDR3 has 14 amino acids. Data came from immunoSEQ multiplex PCR; TCRdb stores just in-frame clones and leaves some out. The table records under 1 million clones, almost 95% of them present only once. This specimen comes from a study of shared clonotypes between healthy human individuals. Notes on the study in general: Generally, naive subsets (rather than memory subsets) showed larger estimated richness. Donor clonotype sharing was expected to depend on sequencing depth. Some clonotypes were shared by all four sorted-subset donors, while others were not shared. The non-shared ones had lower generation probabilities than the shared ones.

Positively selected for CCR7, the CD45RO-negative cells used as naive CD8 cells excluded terminally differentiated effector memory CD45RA+ cells. Sequenced sample: naive CD8+ T cells sorted from blood. The receptor's source is a young man in good health. The genes are TRBV7-2 and TRBJ1-1; D remains unclear. CDR3 loop: CASSPGFDGTEAFF. The CDR3, as DNA: TGTGCCAGCAGCCCAGGCTTTGATGGAACTGAAGCTTTCTTT.